This T cell receptor (beta chain) was documented in a study of identical twins. Germline V gives CDR1 SEHNR, CDR2 FQNEAQ (reference sequence). V was clipped by 6 bases and J by 7 bases, with 15 bases between them. This CDR3 is 13 amino acids long. This clonotype was observed a few times. Its antigen is not known. TCRdb reprocessed the 5' RACE reads via MiXCR and lists one record per CDR3 protein. This sample has 1.5 million to 2 million distinct CDR3 sequences, with about 32% found just once. Study-level points and caveats: Cord blood beta clonotypes present at high abundance carried fewer insertions; no such pattern appeared in memory repertoires.

This receptor was obtained from a newborn girl in good health. V and J are TRBV7-9 and TRBJ1-2; possibly TRBD1 for D (6 bases). Sequenced input: cord blood. The CDR3 loop reads CASSYLGGFGYTF. The CDR3 region has the DNA TGTGCCAGCAGTTATTTAGGGGGGTTTGGCTACACCTTC.